This is a list of T cell receptor beta chains from one sample in a study of T cell repertoires in cytomegalovirus infection. The antigens of these receptors remain unknown. TCRdb reprocessed the reads with MiXCR, giving one entry per CDR3 protein. The sample shows about 60,000 distinct CDR3 sequences, about 18% of them seen only once. The material sequenced was CD8+ T cells from cultured PBMCs, taken from culture after CMV antigen stimulation. Receptors were obtained from a human donor in good health (CMV status not recorded). Some clones in this sample may be carry-over from other donors' samples. Both conserved end residues are part of each CDR3. Fields, in order: J gene, V gene, CDR3 protein.

>TRBJ1-6|TRBV7-3
CASSPYGQAGAPLHF
>TRBJ2-7|TRBV18
CASSPGQGDYEQYF
>TRBJ1-1|TRBV12-3/TRBV12-4
CASSPSSGQREAFF
>TRBJ1-2|TRBV20-1
CSAVPDRSYGYTF
>TRBJ2-5|TRBV5-4
CASSPLSSQETQYF
>TRBJ2-7|TRBV27
CASALGRSYEQYF
>TRBJ2-2|TRBV12-3/TRBV12-4
CASRWTSGSTGELFF
>TRBJ2-3|TRBV4-1
CASSQEQRGNTDTQYF
>TRBJ1-3|TRBV20-1
CSARGISGNTIYF
>TRBJ1-2|TRBV7-8
CASSLLRIGGYGYTF
>TRBJ2-1|TRBV7-6
CASSLARAGGPKGGEQFF
>TRBJ1-1|TRBV7-9
CASRTNRGTMNTEAFF
>TRBJ1-1|TRBV7-2
CASSLNRGTEAFF
>TRBJ2-1|TRBV14
CASSHLPSQGADYNEQFF
>TRBJ1-2|TRBV6-5
CASSYYPPPAGTRGAYGYTF
>TRBJ2-7|TRBV19
CASSPLGTGNSYEQYF